This T cell receptor beta chain was sequenced during a study of cytomegalovirus exposure and HLA in healthy donors. Study-wide background: Some 85 million unique TCRs from HLA-typed donors were held in an early data release. Overall study results and limits: Cytomegalovirus status was reportedly diagnosed by the classifier with high sensitivity and specificity. Later analysis demonstrated an association between a missense DCLRE1C variant and TCR beta V- and J-gene trimming. The study flagged roughly 160 TCR beta chains as cytomegalovirus-associated.

About this clone: The antigen remains undetermined.

Trimming removed 4 bases from V and 3 bases from J, with 25 bases in between. The CDR3 consists of 19 residues. CDR1 and CDR2 from the germline V gene are MNHNS and SASEGT. Primers: 60 Vbeta forward and 13 Jbeta reverse. Clones were read by immunoSEQ multiplex PCR, and TCRdb kept only the in-frame ones, dropping some. The profile shows 100,000 to 150,000 clones, 81% of them singletons. The TCR was taken from a woman younger than 45 in good health and CMV-seronegative. The V call is TRBV6-1, the J call TRBJ1-3, with no clear D. Material for sequencing was PBMCs. The CDR3 region is CASSAYRAPRARHGNTIYF. CDR3 bases: TGTGCCAGCAGTGCATACCGGGCCCCGAGGGCCAGGCATGGAAACACCATATATTTT.